Listed below are T cell receptor beta chains from one sample, sequenced in a study of early T cells in non-severe SARS-CoV-2 infection. TCRdb re-derived calls from the 5' RACE reads in MiXCR, one entry per CDR3 protein. Of about 100,000 distinct CDR3 sequences listed, approximately 10% are singletons. The sequencing sample was made of whole blood. The receptors originated from an adult who was a healthcare worker with PCR-confirmed SARS-CoV-2 infection or an uninfected control (not recorded which). Each CDR3 is given with its conserved first and last residue. A D gene is named only where the DNA matches it firmly. Clone size is stated in some rows and not others, as once, few, many or a class when expanded.

clone_size j_call d_call v_call cdr3_nt cdr3_aa
- TRBJ2-1 - TRBV24-1 TGTGCCACCAGTGGCCCCGGGGCAGGAGAGCAGTTCTTC CATSGPGAGEQFF
- TRBJ2-1 TRBD2 TRBV10-3 TGTGCCATCGGAGCTAGCGGGATCGATGAGCAGTTCTTC CAIGASGIDEQFF
- TRBJ2-3 - TRBV30 TGTGCCTGGAGTGTCGGGACAGATACGCAGTATTTT CAWSVGTDTQYF
- TRBJ2-3 - TRBV20-1 TGCAGTGCTAGCAGGGGGACTAGGAGTACAGATACGCAGTATTTT CSASRGTRSTDTQYF
many TRBJ2-1 TRBD2 TRBV20-1 TGCAGTGCTAGAACTGGACTAGGATACAATGAGCAGTTCTTC CSARTGLGYNEQFF
few TRBJ2-7 - TRBV11-2 TGTGCCAGCCGGACCCGTTTAGACGAGCAGTACTTC CASRTRLDEQYF
few TRBJ1-6 TRBD1 TRBV20-1 TGCAGTGCCTTAGACAGGGAGGGGGGTAATTCACCCCTCCACTTT CSALDREGGNSPLHF
many TRBJ2-3 - TRBV7-8 TGTGCCAGCGGATTACTAGAAGATACGCAGTATTTT CASGLLEDTQYF
many TRBJ2-1 - TRBV11-2 TGTGCCAGCAGCTTAGGTCCGAGGAATGAGCAGTTCTTC CASSLGPRNEQFF
many TRBJ2-7 TRBD1 TRBV20-1 TGCAGTGCTAGAGGGGACAGGGTATCCTACGAGCAGTACTTC CSARGDRVSYEQYF
few TRBJ2-5 - TRBV5-1 TGCGCCAGCAGAGGAGGGATCCAAGAGACCCAGTACTTC CASRGGIQETQYF